The 4 T cell receptor beta chains below all came from one sample that was sequenced in a study of T cell changes during pregnancy in multiple sclerosis. Generated by immunoSEQ multiplex PCR, the TCRdb table keeps only in-frame clones and is missing some. The sample includes 50,000 to 60,000 clones, over 75% of them seen just once. The sample here was peripheral blood, taken in the first trimester of pregnancy. These receptors were taken from a female donor in good health, enrolled as a control in a pregnancy study.

This clone was seen a few times. V is TRBV28 and J is TRBJ1-5; 9 positions agree with TRBD1. The CDR3 is made up of 13 amino acids. With 8 bases clipped from V and 4 bases from J, the junction kept 3 bases outside the gene matches. Per the germline V gene, CDR1 is MDHEN and CDR2 is SYDVKM. CDR3: CASWDRVNQPQHF. CDR3 DNA: TGTGCCAGCTGGGACAGGGTGAATCAGCCCCAGCATTTT. Using reference TRBV28 and TRBJ1-5 for the parts outside the CDR3, the full variable domain is DVKVTQSSRYLVKRTGEKVFLECVQDMDHENMFWYRQDPGLGLRLIYFSYDVKMKEKGDIPEGYSVSREKKERFSLILESASTNQTSMYLCASWDRVNQPQHFGDGTRLSIL.

The chain uses TRBV30 and TRBJ2-2; 8 nucleotides match TRBD2. J lost 4 bases, V lost 5 bases, and 9 bases had no gene match. Germline CDR1 is GTSNPN and CDR2 is SVGIG (reference sequence). The CDR3 covers 15 residues. The CDR3 DNA reads as TGTGCCTGGGGGACCTCCGGGGGGGGCACCGGGGAGCTGTTTTTT. It specifies CAWGTSGGGTGELFF.

The V and J genes are TRBV27 and TRBJ2-7; TRBD2 agrees at 7 bases. The V gene's germline CDR1 is MNHEY and CDR2 SMNVEV (reference sequence). The V segment lost 6 bases and the J segment 0 bases; nucleotides outside the gene matches: 2. There are 13 residues in the CDR3. CDR3 residues: CASSTSVSYEQYF. Here the CDR3 DNA reads TGTGCCAGCAGCACTAGCGTCTCCTACGAGCAGTACTTC.

J is TRBJ2-7 and V is TRBV6-1; 9 bases map to TRBD1. The J segment lost 5 bases and the V segment lost 6 bases, leaving 11 bases of the junction unmatched. This CDR3 has 15 amino acids. The germline gives CDR1 MNHNS, CDR2 SASEGT. For the CDR3, the DNA is TGTGCCAGCAGCCTAAGCGGGACAGGGATCGACGAGCAGTACTTC. Encoded protein: CASSLSGTGIDEQYF.